These 30 T cell receptor beta chains share one sample of origin, sequenced in a study of T cell repertoires in cytomegalovirus infection. A single record per CDR3 protein comes from TCRdb applying MiXCR to the reads. The sample has around 320,000 distinct CDR3 sequences; over 7.5% are singletons. The specimen sequenced was PBMCs. Receptors originate from a human donor in good health (CMV status not recorded). Some clones in this sample may be carry-over from other donors' samples.

This clonotype appeared many times. The chain combines TRBV7-9 with TRBJ1-4, with 7 bases that match TRBD1. There are 16 residues in the CDR3. Trimming cost V 1 base and J 3 bases; bases outside gene matches: 5. CDR1 and CDR2 (germline): SEHNR, FQNEAQ (reference sequence). The CDR3 DNA reads as TGTGCCAGCAGCTTAGAAGGGGGCCTGGCTAATGAAAAACTGTTTTTT. This gives the protein CASSLEGGLANEKLFF.

The chain carries TRBV5-4 and TRBJ2-2, with 11 positions matching TRBD2. J gave up 0 bases and V 4 bases, and 5 bases lay outside the gene matches. The germline gives CDR1 SGHNT, CDR2 YYREEE (reference sequence). The CDR3 has 17 amino acids. The CDR3, as DNA: TGTGCCAGCAGCCAACTAGCGGGGGATGCGAACACCGGGGAGCTGTTTTTT. Protein sequence: CASSQLAGDANTGELFF.

This clonotype was detected ten times or more. The chain has TRBV20-1 and TRBJ2-1, with a tentative D call TRBD1 (6 bases). Germline values: CDR1 DFQATT, CDR2 SNEGSKA (reference sequence). V gave up 2 bases and J gave up 0 bases, with 14 bases separating them. The CDR3 sequence is 16 residues long. The CDR3 reads CSARTMDRSSYNEQFF. Here the CDR3 DNA reads TGCAGTGCTAGAACCATGGACAGAAGCTCCTACAATGAGCAGTTCTTC.

This clonotype came up many times. V and J are TRBV7-2 and TRBJ2-7; D perhaps matches TRBD1 (5 bases). The CDR3 is 12 amino acids. With 3 bases removed from V and 4 bases from J, the gap between germline ends came to 7 bases. In germline, CDR1 is SGHTA, CDR2 FQGNSA. In DNA form, the CDR3 reads TGTGCCAGCAGCTTCGACAGTTACGAGCAGTACTTC. Amino acid sequence: CASSFDSYEQYF.

The chain carries TRBV6-1 and TRBJ1-2, with no clear D. CDR3 length: 13 residues. V was clipped by 8 bases and J by 1 base, with 11 bases between them. Germline V gene data show CDR1 as MNHNS and CDR2 as SASEGT. Here the CDR3 reads CASGARLNYGYTF. DNA of the CDR3: TGTGCCAGCGGAGCACGGCTTAACTATGGCTACACCTTC.

This clonotype was recorded at least ten times. The rearrangement joins TRBV7-2 to TRBJ2-1; D is perhaps TRBD1 (5 bases). Germline CDR1 SGHTA, CDR2 FQGNSA. Trimming left V 1 base short and J 4 bases short, with 11 bases between. The length of the CDR3 is 15 residues. CDR3 in amino acids: CASSLVVPGYNEQFF. The CDR3 DNA is TGTGCCAGCAGCTTAGTAGTCCCAGGGTACAATGAGCAGTTCTTC. The whole variable domain, filled in from reference TRBV7-2 and TRBJ2-1, reads GAGVSQSPSNKVTEKGKDVELRCDPISGHTALYWYRQSLGQGLEFLIYFQGNSAPDKSGLPSDRFSAERTGGSVSTLTIQRTQQEDSAVYLCASSLVVPGYNEQFFGPGTRLTVL.

This clonotype was seen repeatedly, ten times or more. This chain joins TRBV28 and TRBJ1-3; D gene ambiguous. V was trimmed by 4 bases and J by 3 bases, leaving 10 bases between them. The CDR3 length is 14 residues. The germline V gene encodes CDR1 MDHEN and CDR2 SYDVKM. The CDR3 bases are TGTGCCAGCAGTTCATCGGGAGGTGGAAACACCATATATTTT. Translating it yields CASSSSGGGNTIYF.

At least ten counts were recorded for this clonotype. This rearrangement joins TRBV7-2 to TRBJ1-1; D might be TRBD1 (5 bases). The V gene lost 8 bases and the J gene lost 2 bases, with 12 bases spanning the gap. The CDR3 extends over 13 amino acids. Germline CDR1 is SGHTA and CDR2 is FQGNSA. The CDR3 nucleotides are TGTGCCAGCGGATTTCAGGGTAACACTGAAGCTTTCTTT. Protein sequence: CASGFQGNTEAFF.

There are many counts of this clonotype. This chain uses TRBV19 with TRBJ2-1, with 7 bases fitting TRBD2. Trimming cost V 3 bases and J 6 bases; bases outside gene matches: 2. The length of the CDR3 is 13 residues. Germline loops: CDR1 LNHDA, CDR2 SQIVND (reference sequence). The CDR3, as DNA: TGTGCCAGTAGTATGGGAGGGCGCAATGAGCAGTTCTTC. Amino acids: CASSMGGRNEQFF.

Many counts were recorded for this clonotype. V gene TRBV2 combines with J gene TRBJ1-4; D not resolved. The ends were cut back, 8 bases at V and 7 bases at J, with 14 bases in the middle. The CDR3 covers 13 residues. Germline CDR1 and CDR2: SNHLY and FYNNEI. The CDR3 loop reads CASQPGFSEKLFF. Written as DNA, the CDR3 is TGTGCCAGCCAGCCGGGCTTTAGTGAAAAACTGTTTTTT.

The chain joins TRBV28 to TRBJ2-4; 12 bases align to TRBD2. V lost 4 bases and J lost 5; bases outside the gene matches: 12. The CDR3 contains 18 residues. Germline V gene sequence: CDR1 MDHEN, CDR2 SYDVKM. Written as DNA, the CDR3 is TGTGCCAGCAGTTCTTCTCTAGCGGGAGGGCCGGTTGAAAACATTCAGTACTTC. It encodes CASSSSLAGGPVENIQYF. The full variable domain, its missing parts supplied by reference TRBV28 and TRBJ2-4, is DVKVTQSSRYLVKRTGEKVFLECVQDMDHENMFWYRQDPGLGLRLIYFSYDVKMKEKGDIPEGYSVSREKKERFSLILESASTNQTSMYLCASSSSLAGGPVENIQYFGAGTRLSVL.

The rearrangement uses TRBV12-3 or TRBV12-4 and TRBJ1-5; D is perhaps TRBD1 (5 bases). V lost 5 bases, J lost 5 bases, and 16 bases lay in between. This CDR3 region has 15 residues. The CDR3 DNA reads TGTGCCAGCAGTCTGGGACGGTTATCTGATCAGCCCCAGCATTTT. It encodes CASSLGRLSDQPQHF.

CDR3 loop: CSARGPAPGAQHF. The CDR3 region has the DNA TGCAGTGCTAGAGGGCCGGCGCCTGGGGCCCAGCATTTT. The chain links TRBV20-1 to TRBJ1-5; D is ambiguous. This CDR3 is 13 amino acids long. Germline V lookup: CDR1 DFQATT, CDR2 SNEGSKA (reference sequence). Trimming took off 1 base at V and 11 bases at J, with 15 bases between the two ends.

The genes are TRBV6-2 or TRBV6-3 and TRBJ1-2; the D is unclear. Germline CDR1 is MNHEY and CDR2 is SVGEGT. Trimming removed 8 bases from V and 8 bases from J, with 15 bases in between. The CDR3 extends over 12 amino acids. CDR3 in amino acids: CASWLILRGYTF. DNA of the CDR3: TGTGCCAGCTGGTTAATCCTTCGAGGCTACACCTTC.

In DNA form, the CDR3 reads TGTGCCACCAAGCAGGGACTTTACAATGAGCAGTTCTTC. Translating it yields CATKQGLYNEQFF. The rearrangement links TRBV2 to TRBJ2-1; a possible D gene is TRBD2 (6 bases). CDR1 is SNHLY and CDR2 is FYNNEI in the germline V gene. V was clipped by 10 bases and J by 4 bases, with 14 bases between them. The CDR3 has 13 amino acids.

Written as DNA, the CDR3 is TGTGCCAGCAAGGGGACAGGGGGGCGGGACGAGCAGTACTTC. Its translation: CASKGTGGRDEQYF. This chain joins TRBV12-3 or TRBV12-4 and TRBJ2-7; 11 bases agree with TRBD1. Trimming cost V 7 bases and J 5 bases; bases outside gene matches: 7. The length of the CDR3 is 14 residues.

The chain is built from TRBV12-5 and TRBJ2-1; 11 positions agree with TRBD1. This CDR3 is built from 19 residues. CDR1 is LGHNT, CDR2 FRNRAP, per germline. Trimming took 0 bases from V and 0 from J; bases not matched to a gene: 7. In nucleotides, the CDR3 is TGTGCTAGTGGTTTGGTACGGACAGGGGGCCTCAGCTCCTACAATGAGCAGTTCTTC. Translating it yields CASGLVRTGGLSSYNEQFF.

This clonotype came up many times. The V gene is TRBV19, the J gene TRBJ1-1, with D uncertain. V lost 4 bases and J 1 base, leaving 7 bases between the germline ends. CDR1 LNHDA and CDR2 SQIVND come from the germline V gene (reference sequence). The CDR3 runs to 13 residues. CDR3 loop: CASSKGRNTEAFF. CDR3 bases: TGTGCCAGTAGTAAAGGACGGAACACTGAAGCTTTCTTT. Full variable domain (remainder filled in from reference TRBV19 and TRBJ1-1): DGGITQSPKYLFRKEGQNVTLSCEQNLNHDAMYWYRQDPGQGLRLIYYSQIVNDFQKGDIAEGYSVSREKKESFPLTVTSAQKNPTAFYLCASSKGRNTEAFFGQGTRLTVV.

The chain couples TRBV12-3 or TRBV12-4 to TRBJ1-5, with a possible D match to TRBD1 (6 bases). The V and J ends lost 4 bases and 10 bases respectively, with 26 bases between them. The CDR3 extends over 17 amino acids. DNA of the CDR3: TGTGCCAGCAGTTCCCTCATATTGGACAGCGAATACCCTCCCCAGCATTTT. This encodes CASSSLILDSEYPPQHF.

Ten or more counts support this clonotype. The CDR3 loop reads CASSLERETQYF. The CDR3 DNA sequence: TGTGCCAGCAGCCTTGAAAGGGAGACCCAGTACTTC. The chain is built from TRBV12-3 or TRBV12-4 and TRBJ2-5; D gene ambiguous. Trimming removed 6 bases from V and 5 bases from J, with 10 bases in between. The CDR3 runs 12 residues.

The V and J genes are TRBV7-2 and TRBJ2-3; the D gene is possibly TRBD2 (5 bases). CDR3 size: 13 residues. V was clipped by 5 bases and J by 4 bases, with 10 bases between them. Germline CDR1 is SGHTA and CDR2 is FQGNSA. CDR3 nucleotides: TGTGCCAGCAGCGCCATGAGGGCAGATACGCAGTATTTT. It translates to CASSAMRADTQYF.

This clonotype was recorded a few times. The chain uses TRBV6-2 or TRBV6-3 and TRBJ2-2, with 7 bases that match TRBD1. Trimming took 8 bases from V and 6 from J; bases not matched to a gene: 12. The CDR3 sequence is 15 residues long. Looked up from germline, CDR1 is MNHEY and CDR2 is SVGEGT. The CDR3 region is CASRRGGASAGELFF. CDR3 in DNA: TGTGCCAGCCGCCGAGGGGGCGCCTCGGCCGGGGAGCTGTTTTTT.

This clonotype was detected many times. The V gene is TRBV7-2, the J gene TRBJ2-7; 8 nucleotides match TRBD2. V dropped 6 bases and J dropped 2; count of bases not matched to a gene: 3. The CDR3 has 13 residues. Germline CDR1 is SGHTA and CDR2 is FQGNSA. The CDR3 spells CASSQGLAYEQYF. In DNA, the CDR3 is TGTGCCAGCAGTCAGGGACTAGCCTACGAGCAGTACTTC.

This clonotype was counted only a few times. The chain couples TRBV12-3 or TRBV12-4 to TRBJ1-1; the match to TRBD1 covers 8 bases. Trimming cost V 6 bases and J 5 bases; bases outside gene matches: 5. This CDR3 is 13 amino acids long. CDR3 loop: CASSWDRSTEAFF. CDR3 DNA sequence: TGTGCCAGCAGCTGGGACAGGAGTACTGAAGCTTTCTTT.

The genes are TRBV28 and TRBJ1-2, with D tentatively TRBD1 (5 bases). The length of the CDR3 is 16 residues. Germline lookup yields CDR1 MDHEN and CDR2 SYDVKM. Between the trimmed V and J ends, which lost 3 bases and 1 base, there was a span of 15 bases. The CDR3 is CASSFPQGGYNYGYTF. The CDR3 bases are TGTGCCAGCAGTTTTCCCCAGGGAGGGTATAACTATGGCTACACCTTC.

This clonotype came up a few times. This rearrangement joins TRBV5-5 to TRBJ1-2; TRBD1 might be the D (5 bases). The V and J ends lost 4 bases and 3 bases respectively, with 13 bases between them. CDR3 size: 14 residues. CDR1 SGHKS and CDR2 YYEKEE come from the germline V gene (reference sequence). The CDR3 region is CASSPFGGDYGYTF. CDR3 DNA: TGTGCCAGCAGCCCATTCGGGGGGGACTATGGCTACACCTTC.

The chain recombines TRBV6-6 with TRBJ2-7; D call uncertain. Between the trimmed V and J ends, which lost 6 bases and 3 bases, there was a span of 6 bases. This CDR3 has 11 amino acids. Germline V gives CDR1 MNHNY, CDR2 SVGAGI (reference sequence). The CDR3 reads CASRRYYEQYF. CDR3 bases: TGTGCCAGCAGGAGATACTACGAGCAGTACTTC.

This clonotype was observed many times. Here the CDR3 DNA reads TGTGCCAGCAGTCAACAATTAGCGGAAGCATACAATGAGCAGTTCTTC. Translation gives CASSQQLAEAYNEQFF. The chain recombines TRBV12-3 or TRBV12-4 with TRBJ2-1, with D possibly being TRBD2 (6 bases). This CDR3 region has 16 residues. Trimming shortened V by 5 bases and J by 4 bases, and 18 bases separated the two germline ends.

This clonotype occurred a few times. The chain carries TRBV29-1 and TRBJ2-7; D gene unclear. Trimming removed 4 bases at V and 2 bases at J, with 9 bases between. CDR1 and CDR2 from the germline V gene are SQVTM and ANQGSEA. This CDR3 comprises 12 residues. The CDR3 protein is CSVAGATYEQYF. In nucleotides, the CDR3 is TGCAGCGTTGCGGGCGCCACCTACGAGCAGTACTTC.

V is TRBV6-2 or TRBV6-3 and J is TRBJ2-1, with 14 nucleotides matching TRBD2. Germline CDR1 and CDR2: MNHEY and SVGEGT. Unmatched junction bases numbered 10, after V lost 4 bases and J lost 8 bases. The CDR3 extends over 17 amino acids. CDR3 in amino acids: CASSSERLAGGGDEQFF. The CDR3 nucleotides are TGTGCCAGCAGTTCCGAGAGACTAGCGGGAGGGGGCGATGAGCAGTTCTTC.